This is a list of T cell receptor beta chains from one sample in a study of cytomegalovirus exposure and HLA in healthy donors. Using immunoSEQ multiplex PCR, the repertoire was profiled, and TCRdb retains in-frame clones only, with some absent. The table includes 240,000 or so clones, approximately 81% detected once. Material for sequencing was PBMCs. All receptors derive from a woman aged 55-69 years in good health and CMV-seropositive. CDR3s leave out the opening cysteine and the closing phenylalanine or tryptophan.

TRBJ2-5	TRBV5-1	ASRPGTGTFETQY
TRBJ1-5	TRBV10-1	ASSDVGVDSNQPQH
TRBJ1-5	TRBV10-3	ATTFKPGQPYSNQPQH
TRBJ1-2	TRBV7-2	ASSPQGRGYT
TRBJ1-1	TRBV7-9	ASSLGQGGIGDTEAF
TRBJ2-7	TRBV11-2	ASSSIRGGEQY
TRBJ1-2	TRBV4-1	ASSLTGGYGYT
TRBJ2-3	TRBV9	ASSPQLADTQY
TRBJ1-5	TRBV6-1	ASSGIRDRGNQPQH
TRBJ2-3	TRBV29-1	SAHRGGPRDTQY
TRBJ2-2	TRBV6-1	ASGELPRVKSTGELF
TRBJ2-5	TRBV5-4	ASSLAPGDRQETQY
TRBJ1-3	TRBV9	ASSVDLGQSGNTIY
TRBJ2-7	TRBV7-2	ASSGSGTGGFYEQY
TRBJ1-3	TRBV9	ASSVGKTGRNTIY